This T cell receptor beta chain was documented in a study of T cell responses to AZD1222 COVID-19 vaccine. Findings and caveats of the study: Most donors were white British, females outnumbered males, and clonal diversity was possibly underestimated. Spike-spanning, vaccine-associated CD4 TCRs were dominant at 160-218 and 743-854. Researchers took repertoire samples only after the peak T cell response had come. Reports indicate that nearly half of spike-specific TCRs are directed at unmutated variant regions.

The data were produced by immunoSEQ multiplex PCR, yet TCRdb's version contains in-frame clones alone and is incomplete. The table lists around 78,000 clones, around nine tenths of them singletons, with 24% in the top ten. Trimming left V 1 base short and J 0 bases short, with 17 bases between. The CDR3 contains 17 residues. CDR1 is SQVTM and CDR2 is ANQGSEA in the germline V gene. Of note for this clone: Its target is unknown.

The source is an adult in good health. Sequencing was performed on peripheral blood, taken on day 0 of AZD1222 vaccination. The gene calls are TRBV29-1 and TRBJ2-3, with a tentative D call TRBD1 (6 bases). This CDR3 reads CSVEGYEGGHSTDTQYF. The CDR3 nucleotides are TGCAGCGTTGAAGGATACGAAGGGGGTCATAGCACAGATACGCAGTATTTT.